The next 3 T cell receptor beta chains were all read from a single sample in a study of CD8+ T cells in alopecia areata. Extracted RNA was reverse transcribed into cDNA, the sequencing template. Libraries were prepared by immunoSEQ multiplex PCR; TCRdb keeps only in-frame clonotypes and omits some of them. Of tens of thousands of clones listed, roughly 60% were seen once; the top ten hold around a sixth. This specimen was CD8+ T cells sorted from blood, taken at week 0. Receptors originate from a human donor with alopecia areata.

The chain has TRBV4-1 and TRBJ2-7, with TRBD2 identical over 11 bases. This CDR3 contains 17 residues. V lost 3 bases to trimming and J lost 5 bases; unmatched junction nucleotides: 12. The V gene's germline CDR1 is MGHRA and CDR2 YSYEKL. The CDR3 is CASSHPDGSGGAHEQYF. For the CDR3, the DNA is TGCGCCAGCAGCCACCCCGACGGTAGCGGGGGGGCGCACGAGCAGTACTTC.

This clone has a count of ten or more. Here the CDR3 reads CASSLQGSGANVLTF. In DNA form, the CDR3 reads TGTGCCAGCAGTCTACAGGGTTCTGGGGCCAACGTCCTGACTTTC. V usage is TRBV28 and J usage is TRBJ2-6, with D perhaps matching TRBD1 (6 bases). The CDR3 runs 15 residues. Trimming stripped 5 bases from V and 1 base from J, with 9 bases between. Germline assignment: CDR1 MDHEN and CDR2 SYDVKM.

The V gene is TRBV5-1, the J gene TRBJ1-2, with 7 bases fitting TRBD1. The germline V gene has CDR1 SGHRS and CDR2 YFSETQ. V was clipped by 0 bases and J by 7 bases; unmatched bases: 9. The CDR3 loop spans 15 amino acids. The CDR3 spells CASSLARDRVGGYTF. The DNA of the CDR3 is TGCGCCAGCAGCTTGGCCCGCGACAGGGTGGGTGGCTACACCTTC. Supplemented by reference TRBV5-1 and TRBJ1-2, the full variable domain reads KAGVTQTPRYLIKTRGQQVTLSCSPISGHRSVSWYQQTPGQGLQFLFEYFSETQRNKGNFPGRFSGRQFSNSRSEMNVSTLELGDSALYLCASSLARDRVGGYTFGSGTRLTVV.